This T cell receptor beta chain originates from a study of beta chain features in type 1 diabetes. This CDR3 spans 14 amino acids. Germline V gene sequence: CDR1 MNHEY, CDR2 SVGAGI. Deletions cut 11 bases from V and 4 bases from J, with 20 bases between. Reverse transcription of all isolated RNA meant that expressed TCRB transcripts were sequenced. Produced via immunoSEQ multiplex PCR; TCRdb's table is partial and in-frame only. The repertoire holds some 150,000 clones, with more than 9.5% as singletons. The gene calls are TRBV6-5 and TRBJ2-5, with D perhaps matching TRBD2 (6 bases). The sample comprised central memory CD4+ T cells from blood. This sequence originates from a young man in good health. CDR3 residues: CASQYGGRRETQYF. DNA for the CDR3: TGTGCCTCCCAATACGGGGGACGGAGAGAGACCCAGTACTTC.